One sample yielded the 29 T cell receptor beta chains listed below, sequenced in a study of blood T cell repertoires in COVID-19. TCRdb keeps only in-frame clones here, not all; method: immunoSEQ multiplex PCR. The sample holds roughly 250,000 clones, around 82% seen once. The specimen was peripheral blood. The receptors come from a human donor in a cohort sampled during active COVID-19.

V is TRBV19 and J is TRBJ2-1; 9 positions agree with TRBD2. The CDR3 contains 16 residues. Germline loops: CDR1 LNHDA, CDR2 SQIVND (reference sequence). V dropped 8 bases and J dropped 6; count of bases not matched to a gene: 14. Here the CDR3 reads CASSKTGTSLANEQFF. CDR3 DNA sequence: TGTGCCAGTTCCAAAACCGGGACTAGCCTAGCCAATGAGCAGTTCTTC.

This clone showed up just once. Within the sample, other DNA sequences also encode this same CDR3. The chain links TRBV11-2 to TRBJ2-1, with D perhaps matching TRBD2 (6 bases). This CDR3 comprises 16 residues. The V gene's germline CDR1 is SGHAT and CDR2 FQNNGV. Deletions cut 5 bases from V and 0 bases from J, with 14 bases between. In DNA, the CDR3 is TGTGCCAGCAGCCCGTTAGCGGCTAGCTCCTACAATGAGCAGTTCTTC. This translates into CASSPLAASSYNEQFF.

The rearrangement uses TRBV28 and TRBJ1-2; 8 bases line up with TRBD1. V lost 6 bases, J lost 7 bases, and 10 bases stayed unmatched. The CDR3 loop spans 14 amino acids. Germline-derived CDR1 and CDR2 are MDHEN and SYDVKM. The CDR3 sequence is CASSRSRGLGGYTF. The CDR3 DNA follows: TGTGCCAGCAGCAGGTCCAGGGGGCTTGGTGGCTACACCTTC.

The chain joins TRBV5-4 to TRBJ1-4; TRBD1 aligns across 7 bases. The CDR3 spans 15 residues. The J segment lost 5 bases and the V segment lost 1 base, leaving 5 bases of the junction unmatched. Germline loops: CDR1 SGHNT, CDR2 YYREEE (reference sequence). For the CDR3, the DNA is TGTGCCAGCAGCTTGTCGGGACAGCGAAATGAAAAACTGTTTTTT. Translation: CASSLSGQRNEKLFF.

The V and J genes are TRBV3-1 (or the pseudogene TRBV3-2) and TRBJ2-1, with 11 bases lining up with TRBD2. CDR3 length equals 14 residues. V lost 3 bases, J lost 12 bases, and 7 bases stayed unmatched. Germline CDR1 LGHDT, CDR2 YNNKEL (reference sequence). DNA for the CDR3: TGTGCCAGCAGCCAGGGGACTAGCGGAGGCCGGCAGTTCTTC. Translation: CASSQGTSGGRQFF.

The chain has TRBV5-4 and TRBJ2-7, with 10 bases lining up with TRBD2. The length of the CDR3 is 15 residues. Trimming cost V 1 base and J 4 bases; bases outside gene matches: 5. CDR1 is SGHNT, CDR2 YYREEE, per germline (reference sequence). The CDR3 nucleotides are TGTGCCAGCAGCTTGTGGGCTAGCGGGGGTTACGAGCAGTACTTC. This codes for CASSLWASGGYEQYF. The variable domain in full, with the rest retrieved from reference TRBV5-4 and TRBJ2-7, is ETGVTQSPTHLIKTRGQQVTLRCSSQSGHNTVSWYQQALGQGPQFIFQYYREEENGRGNFPPRFSGLQFPNYSSELNVNALELDDSALYLCASSLWASGGYEQYFGPGTRLTVT.

The rearrangement joins TRBV5-4 to TRBJ2-2, with TRBD1 matching 7 bases. In germline, CDR1 is SGHNT, CDR2 YYREEE (reference sequence). Germline trimming cut 4 bases from V and 1 base from J; bases unmatched to any gene: 1. The CDR3 has 14 residues. CDR3 bases: TGTGCCAGCAGCCGGACAGGGAACACCGGGGAGCTGTTTTTT. Encoded protein: CASSRTGNTGELFF.

The V and J genes are TRBV28 and TRBJ2-3; TRBD1 matches at 8 bases. Germline CDR1 MDHEN, CDR2 SYDVKM. The V gene end was trimmed by 3 bases and the J gene end by 1 base; junction bases not matched to a gene: 12. This CDR3 has 18 residues. CDR3 nucleotides: TGTGCCAGCAGTTTTGGACAGGGAGGTAGTCTGGGCACAGATACGCAGTATTTT. It specifies CASSFGQGGSLGTDTQYF.

This clone was found once. V gene TRBV19 combines with J gene TRBJ2-7; the D gene is possibly TRBD1 (5 bases). The CDR3 is 13 residues long. Germline V gene data show CDR1 as LNHDA and CDR2 as SQIVND (reference sequence). Between the trimmed V and J ends, which lost 6 bases and 0 bases, there was a span of 9 bases. The CDR3 DNA sequence: TGTGCCAGTAGCCAACAGGTCTCCTACGAGCAGTACTTC. This encodes CASSQQVSYEQYF.

Note on this clone: Other nucleotide sequences from this sample produce the same CDR3. The chain carries TRBV15 and TRBJ1-5; D is undetermined. The CDR3 runs to 14 residues. The V gene lost 0 bases and the J gene lost 4 bases, with 7 bases spanning the gap. Germline V gene sequence: CDR1 LNHNV, CDR2 YYDKDF (reference sequence). The CDR3 DNA is TGTGCCACCAGCAGAGATCGGGGAAATCAGCCCCAGCATTTT. Translating gives CATSRDRGNQPQHF.

This clone was seen once. V gene TRBV5-1 combines with J gene TRBJ2-2; maybe TRBD1 (5 bases). Trimming shortened V by 4 bases and J by 7 bases, and 8 bases separated the two germline ends. Germline assignment: CDR1 SGHRS and CDR2 YFSETQ. The length of the CDR3 is 12 residues. The CDR3 protein is CASSGAFGELFF. The CDR3 DNA sequence: TGCGCCAGCAGCGGGGCCTTCGGGGAGCTGTTTTTT.

CDR3 DNA: TGTGCCAGCAGCTCCAGGGATCACTCTGGAAACACCATATATTTT. As protein: CASSSRDHSGNTIYF. V gene TRBV7-2 combines with J gene TRBJ1-3, with TRBD1 as a possible D gene (5 bases). V lost 4 bases and J 0 bases, leaving 10 bases between the germline ends. Germline-derived CDR1 and CDR2 are SGHTA and FQGNSA. The CDR3 consists of 15 residues.

This clone occurred a few times. This chain connects TRBV7-9 to TRBJ1-3, with 7 positions matching TRBD1. Losses at the gene ends were 8 bases for V and 4 bases for J; bases not matched to a gene: 5. CDR1 SEHNR and CDR2 FQNEAQ come from the germline V gene (reference sequence). The CDR3 runs 13 residues. CDR3 sequence: CASRTGVGNTIYF. The DNA of the CDR3 is TGTGCCAGCCGTACAGGGGTCGGAAACACCATATATTTT.

The chain combines TRBV12-3 or TRBV12-4 with TRBJ2-1; D remains unclear. The length of the CDR3 is 13 residues. V lost 2 bases and J 8 bases, leaving 10 bases between the germline ends. The CDR3 protein is CASSLNSMDEQFF. The CDR3 bases are TGTGCCAGCAGTTTAAATAGCATGGATGAGCAGTTCTTC.

CDR3 in amino acids: CASSAGQDNEKLFF. For the CDR3, the DNA is TGTGCCAGCAGCGCCGGACAAGATAATGAAAAACTGTTTTTT. The rearrangement uses TRBV9 and TRBJ1-4; tentative D call: TRBD1 (5 bases). The germline CDR1 and CDR2 sequences are SGDLS and YYNGEE. There are 14 residues in the CDR3. The V and J ends lost 3 bases and 4 bases respectively, with 10 bases between them.

This clone was found many times. V gene TRBV6-1 combines with J gene TRBJ1-5, with D maybe TRBD1 (6 bases). V shed 0 bases and J shed 6 bases, with 9 bases lying between them. This CDR3 spans 14 amino acids. CDR1 is MNHNS, CDR2 SASEGT, per germline. CDR3 loop: CASSEAQGGQPQHF. The CDR3 nucleotides are TGTGCCAGCAGTGAAGCGCAAGGGGGTCAGCCCCAGCATTTT.

This rearrangement joins TRBV18 to TRBJ2-2; D is possibly TRBD1 (5 bases). Germline V gene lookup returns CDR1 KGHSH and CDR2 LQKENI. V was shortened by 0 bases and J by 2 bases, with 7 bases between the two germline ends. The CDR3 consists of 15 residues. Written as DNA, the CDR3 is TGTGCCAGCTCACCACCAGGGGTCAACACCGGGGAGCTGTTTTTT. Translating gives CASSPPGVNTGELFF.

The rearrangement uses TRBV3-1 (or the pseudogene TRBV3-2) and TRBJ2-7; 7 nucleotides match TRBD1. The CDR3 covers 16 residues. The germline CDR1 and CDR2 sequences are LGHDT and YNNKEL (reference sequence). V dropped 1 base and J dropped 4; count of bases not matched to a gene: 10. The CDR3 sequence is CASSQVGQTKKYEQYF. The CDR3 nucleotides are TGTGCCAGCAGCCAAGTGGGACAGACCAAAAAATACGAGCAGTACTTC.

This rearrangement joins TRBV19 to TRBJ2-1; D might be TRBD2 (5 bases). V gave up 4 bases and J gave up 3 bases, with 7 bases separating them. CDR3 length equals 13 residues. The germline V gene encodes CDR1 LNHDA and CDR2 SQIVND (reference sequence). CDR3 region: CASSKLVYNEQFF. CDR3 DNA: TGTGCCAGTAGTAAACTAGTCTACAATGAGCAGTTCTTC.

This chain uses TRBV7-9 with TRBJ1-1, with D unresolved. Trimming shortened V by 8 bases and J by 1 base, and 8 bases separated the two germline ends. Germline assignment: CDR1 SEHNR and CDR2 FQNEAQ (reference sequence). CDR3 length: 12 amino acids. CDR3 protein: CASHRGNTEAFF. The DNA for the CDR3 is TGTGCCAGCCATCGAGGGAACACTGAAGCTTTCTTT.

This chain links TRBV5-1 with TRBJ1-2; 7 nucleotides align to TRBD1. This CDR3 is 15 amino acids long. The junction had 12 bases not matched to a gene; V was cut back by 4 bases and J by 6 bases. Germline CDR1 and CDR2: SGHRS and YFSETQ. The chain's CDR3 is CASSRTQGRGNGYTF. CDR3 bases: TGCGCCAGCAGCCGTACCCAGGGCAGGGGGAATGGCTACACCTTC.

This clone has just one count. This chain joins TRBV6-1 and TRBJ2-3, with D possibly TRBD2 on 5 matching bases. V shed 4 bases and J shed 0 bases, with 17 bases lying between them. The germline CDR1 and CDR2 sequences are MNHNS and SASEGT. The CDR3 spans 17 residues. CDR3 loop: CASSARGGIYSTDTQYF. For the CDR3, the DNA is TGTGCCAGCAGTGCTCGAGGAGGAATCTACAGCACAGATACGCAGTATTTT.

This chain joins TRBV2 and TRBJ2-3, with D possibly being TRBD1 (5 bases). V was clipped by 6 bases and J by 4 bases, with 5 bases between them. CDR1 is SNHLY, CDR2 FYNNEI, per germline. The CDR3 has 11 residues. In DNA, the CDR3 is TGTGCCAGCAGCAGGGCAGATACGCAGTATTTT. Its translation: CASSRADTQYF.

V usage is TRBV5-1 and J usage is TRBJ1-2; D perhaps matches TRBD1 (5 bases). Per germline, CDR1 SGHRS and CDR2 YFSETQ. The CDR3 has 13 residues. Trimming cost V 0 bases and J 2 bases, with 5 bases left between them. The chain's CDR3 is CASSLDRNYGYTF. CDR3 coding DNA: TGCGCCAGCAGCTTGGACAGGAACTATGGCTACACCTTC.

V and J are TRBV5-6 and TRBJ1-1, with 9 bases fitting TRBD1. Germline V lookup: CDR1 SGHDT, CDR2 YYEEEE. This CDR3 is built from 13 residues. The trim removed 5 bases at V and 8 bases at J, leaving 7 bases unmatched. The DNA for the CDR3 is TGTGCCAGCAGAAGGACCGGGACAGGGGAAGCTTTCTTT. It is translated as CASRRTGTGEAFF.

The gene calls are TRBV29-1 and TRBJ2-7; D gene ambiguous. V lost 4 bases, J lost 8 bases, and 12 bases lay in between. Per the germline V gene, CDR1 is SQVTM and CDR2 is ANQGSEA. The CDR3 is made up of 11 amino acids. The CDR3 DNA reads TGCAGCGTTGCGAGCCCCAATAAGCAGTACTTC. Residues: CSVASPNKQYF.

The rearrangement uses TRBV29-1 and TRBJ1-2; the D gene is possibly TRBD1 (6 bases). The CDR3 extends over 12 amino acids. CDR1 and CDR2 (germline): SQVTM, ANQGSEA. Trimming cost V 4 bases and J 7 bases, with 13 bases left between them. The CDR3 reads CSVAGGRGGYTF. DNA of the CDR3: TGCAGCGTTGCGGGGGGGCGCGGTGGCTACACCTTC.

There are a few counts of this clone. The genes are TRBV3-1 (or the pseudogene TRBV3-2) and TRBJ2-2; TRBD2 matches 10 bases. With 1 base clipped from V and 6 bases from J, the junction kept 2 bases outside the gene matches. Germline assignment: CDR1 LGHDT and CDR2 YNNKEL (reference sequence). CDR3 length: 15 residues. This CDR3 reads CASSQALAGAGELFF. CDR3 coding DNA: TGTGCCAGCAGCCAAGCTCTAGCGGGAGCCGGGGAGCTGTTTTTT.

The chain carries TRBV6-5 and TRBJ1-1, with TRBD1 matching 10 bases. Losses at the gene ends were 6 bases for V and 4 bases for J; bases not matched to a gene: 8. The CDR3 has 15 amino acids. In germline, CDR1 is MNHEY, CDR2 SVGAGI. CDR3 protein: CASSARTGGTTEAFF. CDR3 nucleotide sequence: TGTGCCAGCAGCGCTAGGACAGGGGGAACCACTGAAGCTTTCTTT.